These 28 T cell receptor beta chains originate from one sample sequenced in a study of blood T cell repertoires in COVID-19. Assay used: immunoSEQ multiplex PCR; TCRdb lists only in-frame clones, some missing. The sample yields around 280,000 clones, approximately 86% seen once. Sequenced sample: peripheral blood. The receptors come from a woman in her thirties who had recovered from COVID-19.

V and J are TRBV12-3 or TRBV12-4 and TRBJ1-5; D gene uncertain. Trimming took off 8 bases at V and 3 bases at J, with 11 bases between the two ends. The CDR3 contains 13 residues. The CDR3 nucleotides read TGTGCCAGCGGAGTTTCTGACAATCAGCCCCAGCATTTT. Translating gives CASGVSDNQPQHF.

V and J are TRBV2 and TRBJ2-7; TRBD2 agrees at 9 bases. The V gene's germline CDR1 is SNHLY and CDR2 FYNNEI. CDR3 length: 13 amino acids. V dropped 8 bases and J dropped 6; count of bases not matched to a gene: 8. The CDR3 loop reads CASRAAGGREQYF. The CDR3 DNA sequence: TGTGCCAGCCGGGCAGCGGGGGGACGCGAGCAGTACTTC.

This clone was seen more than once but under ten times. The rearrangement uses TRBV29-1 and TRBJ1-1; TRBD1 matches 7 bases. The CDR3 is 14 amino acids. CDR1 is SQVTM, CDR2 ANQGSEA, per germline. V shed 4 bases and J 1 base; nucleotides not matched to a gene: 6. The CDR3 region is CSVAGGERNTEAFF. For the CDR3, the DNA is TGCAGCGTTGCAGGGGGTGAGCGGAACACTGAAGCTTTCTTT.

The CDR3 DNA reads TGCAGCGTTCGAAGCAGGGACTCCTACGAGCAGTACTTC. As protein: CSVRSRDSYEQYF. The rearrangement links TRBV29-1 to TRBJ2-7, with TRBD1 as a possible D gene (5 bases). The germline V and J ends were trimmed by 5 bases and 0 bases, with 11 bases remaining between them. The CDR3 covers 13 residues. Germline V lookup: CDR1 SQVTM, CDR2 ANQGSEA.

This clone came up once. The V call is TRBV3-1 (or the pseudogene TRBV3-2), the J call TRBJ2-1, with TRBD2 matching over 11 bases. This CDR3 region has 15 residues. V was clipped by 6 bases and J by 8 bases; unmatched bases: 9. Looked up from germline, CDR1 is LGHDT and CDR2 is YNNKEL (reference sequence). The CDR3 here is CASSSIAGGPYEQFF. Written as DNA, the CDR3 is TGTGCCAGCAGTTCAATAGCGGGGGGGCCCTATGAGCAGTTCTTC.

This CDR3 is CASSLAGGSTGYTF. CDR3 in DNA: TGTGCCAGCAGCTTAGCAGGGGGCAGTACTGGCTACACCTTC. This chain links TRBV5-5 with TRBJ1-2, with 8 positions matching TRBD1. From germline, CDR1 is SGHKS and CDR2 YYEKEE (reference sequence). The CDR3 sequence is 14 residues long. The ends lost 2 bases at V and 7 bases at J; junction bases unmatched: 7.

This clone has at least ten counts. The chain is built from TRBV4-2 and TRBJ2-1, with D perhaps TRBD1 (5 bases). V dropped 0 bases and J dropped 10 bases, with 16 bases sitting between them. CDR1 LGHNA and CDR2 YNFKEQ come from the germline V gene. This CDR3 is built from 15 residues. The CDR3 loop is CASSQDGAGYDEQFF. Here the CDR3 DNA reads TGTGCCAGCAGCCAAGATGGGGCAGGTTATGACGAGCAGTTCTTC.

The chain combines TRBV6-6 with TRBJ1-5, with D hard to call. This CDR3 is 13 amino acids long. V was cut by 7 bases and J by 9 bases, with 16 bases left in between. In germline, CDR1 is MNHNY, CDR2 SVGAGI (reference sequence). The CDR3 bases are TGTGCCAGCACCCGAGGAGGGATGAGGCCCCAGCATTTT. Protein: CASTRGGMRPQHF.

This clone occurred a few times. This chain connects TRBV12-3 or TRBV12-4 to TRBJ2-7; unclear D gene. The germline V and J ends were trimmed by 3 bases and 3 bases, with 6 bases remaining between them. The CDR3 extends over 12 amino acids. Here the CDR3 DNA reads TGTGCCAGCAGTTTTACTGGCTACGAGCAGTACTTC. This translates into CASSFTGYEQYF.

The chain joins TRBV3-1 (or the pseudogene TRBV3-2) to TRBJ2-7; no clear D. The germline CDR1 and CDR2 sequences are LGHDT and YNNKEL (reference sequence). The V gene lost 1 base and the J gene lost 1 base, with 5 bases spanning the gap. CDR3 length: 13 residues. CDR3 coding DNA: TGTGCCAGCAGCCAAGTTCCATCCTACGAGCAGTACTTC. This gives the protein CASSQVPSYEQYF.

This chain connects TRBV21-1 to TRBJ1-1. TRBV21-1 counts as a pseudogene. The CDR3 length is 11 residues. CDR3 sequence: CASRRHTEAFF. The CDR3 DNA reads TGTGCCAGCAGGAGGCACACTGAAGCTTTCTTT.

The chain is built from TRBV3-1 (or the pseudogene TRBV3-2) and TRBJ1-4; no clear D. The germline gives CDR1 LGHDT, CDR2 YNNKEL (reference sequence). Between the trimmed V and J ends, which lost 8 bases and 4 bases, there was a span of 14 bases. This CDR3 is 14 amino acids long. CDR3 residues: CASAKSPINEKLFF. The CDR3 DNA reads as TGTGCCAGCGCGAAGTCCCCGATTAATGAAAAACTGTTTTTT.

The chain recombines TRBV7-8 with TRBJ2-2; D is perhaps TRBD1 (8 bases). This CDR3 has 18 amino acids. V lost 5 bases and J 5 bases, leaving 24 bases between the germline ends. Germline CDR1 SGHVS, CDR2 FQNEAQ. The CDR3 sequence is CASSPIGQGGRRTGELFF. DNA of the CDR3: TGTGCCAGCAGCCCAATAGGACAGGGAGGGAGACGGACCGGGGAGCTGTTTTTT.

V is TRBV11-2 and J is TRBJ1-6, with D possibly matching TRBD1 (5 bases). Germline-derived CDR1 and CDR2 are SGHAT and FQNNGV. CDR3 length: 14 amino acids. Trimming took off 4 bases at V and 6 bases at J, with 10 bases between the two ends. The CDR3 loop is CASSSGHGNSPLHF. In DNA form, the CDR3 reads TGTGCCAGCAGCTCAGGACACGGTAATTCACCCCTCCACTTT.

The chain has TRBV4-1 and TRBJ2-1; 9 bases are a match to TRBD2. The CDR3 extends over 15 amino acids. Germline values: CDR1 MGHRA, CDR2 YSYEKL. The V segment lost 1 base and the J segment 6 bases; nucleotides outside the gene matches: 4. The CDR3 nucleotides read TGCGCCAGCAGCCAAGCGACTAGCGGCTTCAATGAGCAGTTCTTC. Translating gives CASSQATSGFNEQFF.

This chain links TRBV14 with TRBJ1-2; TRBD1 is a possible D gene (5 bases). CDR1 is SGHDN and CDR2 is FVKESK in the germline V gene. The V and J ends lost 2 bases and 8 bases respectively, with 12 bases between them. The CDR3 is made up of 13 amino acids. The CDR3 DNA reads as TGTGCCAGCAGCCAACCTGGGGGGAGCGGCTACACCTTC. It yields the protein CASSQPGGSGYTF.

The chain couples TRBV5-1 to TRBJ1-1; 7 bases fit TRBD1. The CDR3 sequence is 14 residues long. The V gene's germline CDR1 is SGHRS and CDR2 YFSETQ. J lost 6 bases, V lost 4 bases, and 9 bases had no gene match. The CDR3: CASSLSTGRPEAFF. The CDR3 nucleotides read TGCGCCAGCAGCCTATCGACAGGGAGGCCTGAAGCTTTCTTT.

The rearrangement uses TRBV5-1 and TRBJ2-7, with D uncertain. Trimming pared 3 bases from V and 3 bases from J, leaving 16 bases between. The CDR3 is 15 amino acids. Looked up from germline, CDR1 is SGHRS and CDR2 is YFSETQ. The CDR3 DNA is TGCGCCAGCAGCTCGGCCAGCGTTGTGGGCTACGAGCAGTACTTC. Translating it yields CASSSASVVGYEQYF.

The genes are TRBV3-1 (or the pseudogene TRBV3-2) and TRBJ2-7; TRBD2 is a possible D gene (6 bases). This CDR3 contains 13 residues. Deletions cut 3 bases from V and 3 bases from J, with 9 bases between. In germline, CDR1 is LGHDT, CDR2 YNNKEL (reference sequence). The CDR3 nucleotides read TGTGCCAGCAGCCAGACTAGTATCTACGAGCAGTACTTC. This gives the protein CASSQTSIYEQYF.

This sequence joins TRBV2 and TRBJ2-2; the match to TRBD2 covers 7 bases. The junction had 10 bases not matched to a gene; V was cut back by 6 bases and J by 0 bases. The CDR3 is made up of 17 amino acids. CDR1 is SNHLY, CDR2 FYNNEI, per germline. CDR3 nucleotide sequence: TGTGCCAGCAGCCCCCGAGGGCGGGGGTCGAACACCGGGGAGCTGTTTTTT. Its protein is CASSPRGRGSNTGELFF.

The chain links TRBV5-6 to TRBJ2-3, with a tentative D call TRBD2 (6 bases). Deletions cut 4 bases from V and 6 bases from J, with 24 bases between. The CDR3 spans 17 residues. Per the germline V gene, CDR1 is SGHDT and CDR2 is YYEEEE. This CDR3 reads CASSKNRDSFYVDTQYF. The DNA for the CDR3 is TGTGCCAGCAGCAAGAACCGGGACTCATTTTACGTGGATACGCAGTATTTT. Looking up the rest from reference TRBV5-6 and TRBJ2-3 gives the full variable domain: DAGVTQSPTHLIKTRGQQVTLRCSPKSGHDTVSWYQQALGQGPQFIFQYYEEEERQRGNFPDRFSGHQFPNYSSELNVNALLLGDSALYLCASSKNRDSFYVDTQYFGPGTRLTVL.

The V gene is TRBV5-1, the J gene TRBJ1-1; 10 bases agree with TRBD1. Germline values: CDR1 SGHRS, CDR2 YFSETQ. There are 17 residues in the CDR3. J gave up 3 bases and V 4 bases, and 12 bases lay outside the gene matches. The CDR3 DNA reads TGCGCCAGCAGCCCGGTCGGGACAGGGGTTTTGGACACTGAAGCTTTCTTT. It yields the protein CASSPVGTGVLDTEAFF.

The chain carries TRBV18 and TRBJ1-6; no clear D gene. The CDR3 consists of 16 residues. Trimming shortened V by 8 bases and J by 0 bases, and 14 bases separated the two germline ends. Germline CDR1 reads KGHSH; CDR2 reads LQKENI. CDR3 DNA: TGTGCCAGCCTAGAGAGCCGGAGCTCCTATAATTCACCCCTCCACTTT. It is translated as CASLESRSSYNSPLHF.

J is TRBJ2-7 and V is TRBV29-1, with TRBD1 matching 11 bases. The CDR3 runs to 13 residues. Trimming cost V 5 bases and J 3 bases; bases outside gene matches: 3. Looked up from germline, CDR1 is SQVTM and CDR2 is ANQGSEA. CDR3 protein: CSVSGTGGYEQYF. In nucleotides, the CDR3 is TGCAGCGTTTCCGGGACAGGGGGCTACGAGCAGTACTTC.

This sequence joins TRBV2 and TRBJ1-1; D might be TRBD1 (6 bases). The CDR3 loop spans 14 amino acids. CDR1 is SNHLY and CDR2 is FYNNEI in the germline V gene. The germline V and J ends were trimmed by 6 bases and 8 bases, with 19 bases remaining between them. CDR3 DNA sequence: TGTGCCAGCAGCTTAGAACAGGGTTCGCCAGAAGCTTTCTTT. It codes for CASSLEQGSPEAFF.

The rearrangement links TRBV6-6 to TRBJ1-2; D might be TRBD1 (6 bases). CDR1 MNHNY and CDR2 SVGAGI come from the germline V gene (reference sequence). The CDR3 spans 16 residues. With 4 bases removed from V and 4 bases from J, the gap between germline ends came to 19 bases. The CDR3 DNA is TGTGCCAGCAGTTCTATCACGGTGGGGGGGCTCTATGGCTACACCTTC. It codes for CASSSITVGGLYGYTF.

The CDR3 sequence: CASSLRQGISNQPQHF. CDR3 coding DNA: TGTGCCAGCAGTTTACGACAGGGGATCAGCAATCAGCCCCAGCATTTT. V is TRBV28 and J is TRBJ1-5; the match to TRBD1 covers 8 bases. Germline lookup yields CDR1 MDHEN and CDR2 SYDVKM. After removal of 2 bases from V and 1 base from J, the junction contained 4 bases not matched to a gene. The CDR3 is 16 residues long.

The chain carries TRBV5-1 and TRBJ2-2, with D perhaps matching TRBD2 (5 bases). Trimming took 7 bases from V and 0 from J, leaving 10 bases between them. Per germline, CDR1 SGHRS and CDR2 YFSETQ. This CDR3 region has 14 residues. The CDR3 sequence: CASAREPNTGELFF. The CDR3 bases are TGCGCCAGCGCACGGGAACCGAACACCGGGGAGCTGTTTTTT.